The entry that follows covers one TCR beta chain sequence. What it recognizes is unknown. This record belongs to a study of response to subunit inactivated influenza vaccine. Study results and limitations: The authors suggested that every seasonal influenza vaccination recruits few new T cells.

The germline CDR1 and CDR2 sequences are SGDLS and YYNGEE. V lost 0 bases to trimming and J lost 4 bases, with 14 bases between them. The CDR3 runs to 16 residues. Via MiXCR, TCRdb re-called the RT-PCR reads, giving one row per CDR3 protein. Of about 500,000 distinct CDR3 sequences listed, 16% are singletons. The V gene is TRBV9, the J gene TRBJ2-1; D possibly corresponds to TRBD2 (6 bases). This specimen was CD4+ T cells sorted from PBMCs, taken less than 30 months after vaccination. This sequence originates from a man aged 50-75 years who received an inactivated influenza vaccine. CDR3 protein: CASSVAGSGFYNEQFF. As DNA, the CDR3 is TGTGCCAGCAGCGTAGCTGGTAGCGGCTTTTACAATGAGCAGTTCTTC.